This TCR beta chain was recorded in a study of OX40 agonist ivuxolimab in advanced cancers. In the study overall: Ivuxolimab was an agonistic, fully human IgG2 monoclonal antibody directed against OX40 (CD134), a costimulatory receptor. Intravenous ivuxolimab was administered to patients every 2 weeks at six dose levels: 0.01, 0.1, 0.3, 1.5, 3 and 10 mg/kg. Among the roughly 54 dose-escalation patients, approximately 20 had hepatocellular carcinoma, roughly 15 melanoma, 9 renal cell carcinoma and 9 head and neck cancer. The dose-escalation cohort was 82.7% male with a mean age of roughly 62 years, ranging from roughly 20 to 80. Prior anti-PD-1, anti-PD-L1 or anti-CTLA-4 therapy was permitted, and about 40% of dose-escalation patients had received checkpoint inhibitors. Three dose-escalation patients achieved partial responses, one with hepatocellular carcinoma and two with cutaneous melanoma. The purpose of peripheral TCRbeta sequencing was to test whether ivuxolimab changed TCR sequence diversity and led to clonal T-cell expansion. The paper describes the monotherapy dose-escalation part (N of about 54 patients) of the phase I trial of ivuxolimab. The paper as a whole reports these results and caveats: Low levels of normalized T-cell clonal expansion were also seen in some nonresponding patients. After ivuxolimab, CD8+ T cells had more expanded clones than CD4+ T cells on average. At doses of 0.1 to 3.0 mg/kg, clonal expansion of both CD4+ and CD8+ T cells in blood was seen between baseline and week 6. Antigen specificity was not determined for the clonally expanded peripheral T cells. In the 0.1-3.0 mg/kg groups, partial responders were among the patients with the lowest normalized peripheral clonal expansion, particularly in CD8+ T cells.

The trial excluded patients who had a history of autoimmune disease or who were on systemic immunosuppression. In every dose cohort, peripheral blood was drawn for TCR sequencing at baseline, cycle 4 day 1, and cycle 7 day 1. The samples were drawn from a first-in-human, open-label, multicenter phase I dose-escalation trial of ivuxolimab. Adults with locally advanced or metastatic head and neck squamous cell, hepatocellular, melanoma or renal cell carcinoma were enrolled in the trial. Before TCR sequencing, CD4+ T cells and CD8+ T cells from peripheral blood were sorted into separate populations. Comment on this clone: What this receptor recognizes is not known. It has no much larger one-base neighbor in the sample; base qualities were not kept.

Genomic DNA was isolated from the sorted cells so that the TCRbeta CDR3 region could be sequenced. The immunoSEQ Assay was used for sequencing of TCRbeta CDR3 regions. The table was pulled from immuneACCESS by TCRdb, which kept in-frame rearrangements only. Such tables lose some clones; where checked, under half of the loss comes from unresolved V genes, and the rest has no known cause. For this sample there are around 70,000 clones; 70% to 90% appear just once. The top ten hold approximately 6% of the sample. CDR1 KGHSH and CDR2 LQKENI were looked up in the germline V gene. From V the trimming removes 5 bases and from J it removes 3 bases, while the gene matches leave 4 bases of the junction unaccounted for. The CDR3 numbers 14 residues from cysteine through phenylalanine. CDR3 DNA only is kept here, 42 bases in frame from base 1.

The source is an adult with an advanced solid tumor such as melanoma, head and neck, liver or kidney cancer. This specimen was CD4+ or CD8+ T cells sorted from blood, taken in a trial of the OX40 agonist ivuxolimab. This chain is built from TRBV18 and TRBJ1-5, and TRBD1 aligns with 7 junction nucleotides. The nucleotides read TGTGCCAGCTCAGGACAGGACTCCAATCAGCCCCAGCATTTT. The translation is CASSGQDSNQPQHF.